Following are 2 T cell receptor beta chains from one sample sequenced in a study of cytomegalovirus exposure and HLA in healthy donors. A multiplex PCR was run with 60 Vbeta primers and 13 Jbeta primers. TCRdb keeps only in-frame clones here, not all; method: immunoSEQ multiplex PCR. The data show some 200,000 clones, approximately 82% seen once. Sequenced input: PBMCs. Every receptor here comes from a middle-aged woman in good health and CMV-seronegative.

The V call is TRBV4-3, the J call TRBJ2-5; the D is unclear. The J call may be incorrect, as the DNA end agrees better with TRBJ2-7. This CDR3 has 15 amino acids. CDR1 LGHNA and CDR2 YSLEER come from the germline V gene. In DNA form, the CDR3 reads TGCGCCAGCAGCCAAGATCTTAGTTATTCCTACGAGCAGTACTTC. Protein sequence: CASSQDLSYSYEQYF.

The genes are TRBV25-1 and TRBJ2-2, with a tentative D call TRBD2 (7 bases). CDR1 and CDR2 from the germline V gene are MGHDK and SYGVNS. The CDR3 extends over 13 amino acids. Between the trimmed V and J ends, which lost 11 bases and 1 base, there was a span of 11 bases. The CDR3 DNA follows: TGTGCCGGAGGGGGGGGGAACACCGGGGAGCTGTTTTTT. It yields the protein CAGGGGNTGELFF.